A single TCR beta chain is shown here with its context. This table comes from immunoSEQ multiplex PCR, and its TCRdb copy is limited to in-frame clones, with some not included. Of 60,000 or so clones listed, approximately 80% are singletons. V shed 0 bases and J 4 bases; nucleotides not matched to a gene: 7. CDR1 and CDR2 from the germline V gene are MGHRA and YSYEKL. The length of the CDR3 is 17 residues. These data belong to a study of PD-L1 blockade in urothelial cancer. Study-wide context: At 6 weeks and at 3 weeks (second dose) after treatment start, blood was analyzed.

The origin of this receptor is a man between 65 and 80 years old with urothelial cancer. Sample: PBMCs, taken around atezolizumab (anti-PD-L1) treatment. The chain joins TRBV4-1 to TRBJ2-1, with 9 positions matching TRBD1. Written as DNA, the CDR3 is TGCGCCAGCAGCCAAGACGGAGGGACAGGGTCATACAATGAGCAGTTCTTC. This codes for CASSQDGGTGSYNEQFF.